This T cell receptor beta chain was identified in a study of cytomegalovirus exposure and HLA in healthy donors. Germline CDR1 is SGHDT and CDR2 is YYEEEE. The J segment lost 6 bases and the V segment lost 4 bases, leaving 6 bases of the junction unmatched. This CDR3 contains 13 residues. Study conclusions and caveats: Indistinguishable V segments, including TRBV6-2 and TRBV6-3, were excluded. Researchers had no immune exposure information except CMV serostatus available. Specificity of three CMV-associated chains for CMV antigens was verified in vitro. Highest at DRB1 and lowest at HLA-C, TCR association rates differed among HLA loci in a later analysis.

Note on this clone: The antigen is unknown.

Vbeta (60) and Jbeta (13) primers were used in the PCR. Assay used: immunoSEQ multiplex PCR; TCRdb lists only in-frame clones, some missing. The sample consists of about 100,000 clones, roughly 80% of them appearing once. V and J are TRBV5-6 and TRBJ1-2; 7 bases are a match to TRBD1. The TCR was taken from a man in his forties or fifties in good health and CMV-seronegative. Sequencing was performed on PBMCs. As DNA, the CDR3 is TGTGCCAGCAGCCGGGCGCAGGGGGATGGCTACACCTTC. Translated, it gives CASSRAQGDGYTF.